This T cell receptor beta chain was found in a study of blood T cell repertoires in COVID-19. Study background: Samples representing acute and convalescent COVID-19 were sourced from the United States, Italy and Spain.

As processed by the authors: For nucleated cells, counts were estimated from reference gene primer amplification. Only in-frame clones appear in the TCRdb table, and some are missing; sequencing was by immunoSEQ multiplex PCR. V, J and clone size were drawn from that table, and D and trimming were deduced from the DNA. The table shows fewer than 250,000 clones, with 83% occurring only once. Enrolled through a virtual design, the participants were between roughly 18 and 95 years of age and came from 24 US areas. During the 2 weeks before they entered the study, exposed participants had met someone with a PCR-confirmed or clinician-diagnosed COVID-19 case. The germline gives CDR1 LNHDA, CDR2 SQIVND (reference sequence). The CDR3 has 16 amino acids. V was shortened by 7 bases and J by 6 bases, with 21 bases between the two germline ends.

This TCR was sampled from a woman aged 40 to 49 who had been exposed to COVID-19. The source material was PBMCs or T cells enriched from blood (not recorded which). The chain links TRBV19 to TRBJ1-4; TRBD1 might be the D (5 bases). Here the CDR3 DNA reads TGTGCCAGTACCGGTCCCCGTCTTACGACAGATGAAAAACTGTTTTTT. Translating gives CASTGPRLTTDEKLFF.